This T cell receptor (beta chain) derives from a study of T cells in Graves' hyperthyroidism and ophthalmopathy. At the level of the study: Sampling of peripheral blood happened at initial diagnosis, prior to any treatment. Study-level findings and limits: Most clonotypes expanded in the thyroid (above 0.001) were also present in blood.

This clonotype was seen more than once but under ten times. The target antigen is unknown. CDR1 is LNHNV, CDR2 YYDKDF, per germline (reference sequence). Trimming removed 4 bases from V and 7 bases from J, with 7 bases in between. CDR3 size: 12 residues. It was RNA transcripts that yielded the amplified TCR beta CDR3 regions. First-round RT-PCR of the TCR CDR3 relied on the HTBI primer set. In TCRdb, the multiplex PCR reads were re-called with MiXCR into one record per CDR3 protein. The sample holds 500,000 or so distinct CDR3 sequences, 15% to 20% seen once. The V gene is TRBV15, the J gene TRBJ1-4; D call uncertain. Sequenced sample: blood. This clonotype originated in a woman between 25 and 40 years old with Graves' ophthalmopathy. CDR3 bases: TGTGCCACCAGCACTGGAGGTGAAAAACTGTTTTTT. The encoded protein is CATSTGGEKLFF.